These 6 T cell receptor beta chains came from one sample sequenced in a study of cytomegalovirus exposure and HLA in healthy donors. PCR used 60 Vbeta primers and 13 Jbeta primers. TCRdb's copy holds only in-frame clones and misses some; the assay was immunoSEQ multiplex PCR. The table records about 80,000 clones, over 65% of them present only once. The material sequenced was PBMCs. The source of these receptors is a man in his fifties or sixties in good health and CMV-seronegative.

This clone was detected a few times. The chain is built from TRBV2 and TRBJ2-4; D is unclear. The CDR3 runs 14 residues. Germline lookup yields CDR1 SNHLY and CDR2 FYNNEI. V gave up 6 bases and J gave up 1 base, with 10 bases separating them. The CDR3 here is CASRVQSAKNIQYF. CDR3 in DNA: TGTGCCAGCAGAGTGCAGTCGGCCAAAAACATTCAGTACTTC.

This clone was counted between two and nine times. The chain couples TRBV5-6 to TRBJ1-1; weak D call: TRBD1 (5 bases). The CDR3 is made up of 15 amino acids. Trimming left V 4 bases short and J 4 bases short, with 17 bases between. Germline CDR1 and CDR2: SGHDT and YYEEEE. CDR3 amino acids: CASSLGWGVGTEAFF. In DNA form, the CDR3 reads TGTGCCAGCAGCCTGGGGTGGGGGGTCGGCACTGAAGCTTTCTTT. Full variable domain (outside the CDR3, taken from reference TRBV5-6 and TRBJ1-1): DAGVTQSPTHLIKTRGQQVTLRCSPKSGHDTVSWYQQALGQGPQFIFQYYEEEERQRGNFPDRFSGHQFPNYSSELNVNALLLGDSALYLCASSLGWGVGTEAFFGQGTRLTVV.

This clone was counted a single time. The rearrangement uses TRBV12-5 and TRBJ2-2; 10 bases line up with TRBD2. J was trimmed by 6 bases and V by 4 bases; bases with no gene match: 20. The CDR3 sequence is 20 residues long. Germline V lookup: CDR1 LGHNT, CDR2 FRNRAP. CDR3 residues: CASGSNSPDIAGGWAGELFF. For the CDR3, the DNA is TGTGCTAGTGGTTCAAATTCGCCGGATATAGCGGGGGGCTGGGCCGGGGAGCTGTTTTTT.

V usage is TRBV11-1 and J usage is TRBJ1-1; D not certain. The CDR3 sequence is 13 residues long. V gave up 3 bases and J gave up 6 bases, with 11 bases separating them. CDR1 and CDR2 from the germline V gene are SGHAT and FQDESV (reference sequence). The CDR3 reads CASSFNNLAEAFF. The CDR3 DNA is TGTGCCAGCAGCTTCAACAACCTGGCTGAAGCTTTCTTT.

This chain connects TRBV30 to TRBJ1-4; TRBD1 is a possible D gene (5 bases). The V gene lost 8 bases and the J gene lost 0 bases, with 19 bases spanning the gap. This CDR3 is 16 amino acids long. Germline lookup yields CDR1 GTSNPN and CDR2 SVGIG (reference sequence). CDR3 loop: CATWGRIGATNEKLFF. Here the CDR3 DNA reads TGTGCCACCTGGGGCAGGATCGGCGCAACTAATGAAAAACTGTTTTTT.

The chain employs TRBV7-8 and TRBJ2-2, with D uncertain. The CDR3 sequence is 15 residues long. CDR1 SGHVS and CDR2 FQNEAQ come from the germline V gene. The V and J ends lost 11 bases and 5 bases respectively, with 21 bases between them. The CDR3 DNA follows: TGTGCCTCGGTGGCGGCTCAGAGAGGTACCGGGGAGCTGTTTTTT. Translating it yields CASVAAQRGTGELFF.